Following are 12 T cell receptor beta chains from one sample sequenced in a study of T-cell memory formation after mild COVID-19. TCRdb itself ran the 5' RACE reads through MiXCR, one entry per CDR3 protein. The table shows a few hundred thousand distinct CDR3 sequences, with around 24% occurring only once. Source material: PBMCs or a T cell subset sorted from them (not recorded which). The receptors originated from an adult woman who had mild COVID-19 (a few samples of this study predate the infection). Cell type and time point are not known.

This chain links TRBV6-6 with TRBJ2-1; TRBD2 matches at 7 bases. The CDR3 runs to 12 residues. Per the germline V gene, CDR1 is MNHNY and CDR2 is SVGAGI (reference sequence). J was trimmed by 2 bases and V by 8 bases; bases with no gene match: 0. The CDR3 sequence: CASGTTYNEQFF. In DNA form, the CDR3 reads TGTGCCAGCGGGACTACCTACAATGAGCAGTTCTTC.

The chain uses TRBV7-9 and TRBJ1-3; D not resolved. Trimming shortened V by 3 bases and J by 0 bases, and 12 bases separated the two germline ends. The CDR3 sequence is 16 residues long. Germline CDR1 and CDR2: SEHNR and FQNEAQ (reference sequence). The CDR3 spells CASSFGSPNSGNTIYF. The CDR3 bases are TGTGCCAGCAGCTTTGGGAGCCCCAACTCTGGAAACACCATATATTTT.

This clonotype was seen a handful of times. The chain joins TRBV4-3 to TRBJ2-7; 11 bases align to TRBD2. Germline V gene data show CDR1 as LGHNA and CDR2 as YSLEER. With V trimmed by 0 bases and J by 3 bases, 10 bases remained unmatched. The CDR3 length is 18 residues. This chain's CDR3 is CASSQELLAGDIYYEQYF. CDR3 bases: TGCGCCAGCAGCCAAGAGCTACTAGCGGGAGACATATACTACGAGCAGTACTTC.

CDR3 bases: TGTGCCAGCAGCTTCGCCCCGGGACAGGGGCCCTCCGCGGGCTACACCTTC. This encodes CASSFAPGQGPSAGYTF. V and J are TRBV12-3 or TRBV12-4 and TRBJ1-2; 10 nucleotides line up with TRBD1. The CDR3 covers 17 residues. The junction had 18 bases not matched to a gene; V was cut back by 6 bases and J by 8 bases.

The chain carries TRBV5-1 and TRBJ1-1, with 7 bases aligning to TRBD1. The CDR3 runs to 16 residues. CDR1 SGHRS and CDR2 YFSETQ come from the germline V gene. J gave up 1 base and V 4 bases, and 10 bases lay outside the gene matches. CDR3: CASSPHWDSRNTEAFF. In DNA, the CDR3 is TGCGCCAGCAGCCCGCACTGGGACAGCCGGAACACTGAAGCTTTCTTT.

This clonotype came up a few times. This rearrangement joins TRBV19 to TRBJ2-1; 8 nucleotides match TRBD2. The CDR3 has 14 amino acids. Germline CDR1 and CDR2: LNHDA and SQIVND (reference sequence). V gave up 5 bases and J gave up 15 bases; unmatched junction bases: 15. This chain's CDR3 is CASSPGTSGFTRFF. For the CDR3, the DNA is TGTGCCAGTAGTCCGGGAACTAGCGGATTCACGAGGTTCTTC. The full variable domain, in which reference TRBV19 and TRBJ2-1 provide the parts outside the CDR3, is DGGITQSPKYLFRKEGQNVTLSCEQNLNHDAMYWYRQDPGQGLRLIYYSQIVNDFQKGDIAEGYSVSREKKESFPLTVTSAQKNPTAFYLCASSPGTSGFTRFFGPGTRLTVL.

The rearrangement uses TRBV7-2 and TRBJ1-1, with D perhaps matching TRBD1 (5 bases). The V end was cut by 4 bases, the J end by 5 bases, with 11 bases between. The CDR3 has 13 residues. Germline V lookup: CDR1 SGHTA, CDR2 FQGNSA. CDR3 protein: CASSSGIRTEAFF. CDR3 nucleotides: TGTGCCAGCAGCTCAGGGATCAGGACTGAAGCTTTCTTT. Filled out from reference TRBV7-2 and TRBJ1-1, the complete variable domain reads GAGVSQSPSNKVTEKGKDVELRCDPISGHTALYWYRQSLGQGLEFLIYFQGNSAPDKSGLPSDRFSAERTGGSVSTLTIQRTQQEDSAVYLCASSSGIRTEAFFGQGTRLTVV.

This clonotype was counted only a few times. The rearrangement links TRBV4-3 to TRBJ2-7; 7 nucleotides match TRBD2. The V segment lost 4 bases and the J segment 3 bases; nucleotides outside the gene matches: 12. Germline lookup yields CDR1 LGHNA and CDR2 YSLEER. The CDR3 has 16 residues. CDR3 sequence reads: CASSPTPREAGYEQYF. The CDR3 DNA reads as TGCGCCAGCAGCCCAACTCCTCGGGAGGCCGGCTACGAGCAGTACTTC.

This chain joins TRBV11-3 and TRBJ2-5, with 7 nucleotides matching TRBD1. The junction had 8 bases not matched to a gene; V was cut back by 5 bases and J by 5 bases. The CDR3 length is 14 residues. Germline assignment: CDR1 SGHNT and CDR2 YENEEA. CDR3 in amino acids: CASSPWDSPETQYF. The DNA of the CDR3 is TGTGCCAGCAGCCCCTGGGACAGTCCTGAGACCCAGTACTTC.

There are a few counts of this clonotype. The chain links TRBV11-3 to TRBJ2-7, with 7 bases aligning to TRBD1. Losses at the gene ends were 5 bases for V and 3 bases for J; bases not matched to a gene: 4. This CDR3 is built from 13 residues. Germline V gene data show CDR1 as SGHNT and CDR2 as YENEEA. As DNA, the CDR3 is TGTGCCAGCAGCGGGACAGCAGACTACGAGCAGTACTTC. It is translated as CASSGTADYEQYF.

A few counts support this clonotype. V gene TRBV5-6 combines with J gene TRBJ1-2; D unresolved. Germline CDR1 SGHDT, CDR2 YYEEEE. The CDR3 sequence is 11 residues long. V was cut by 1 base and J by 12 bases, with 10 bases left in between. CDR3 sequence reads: CASSLLGSHTF. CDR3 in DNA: TGTGCCAGCAGCTTGCTAGGATCTCACACCTTC. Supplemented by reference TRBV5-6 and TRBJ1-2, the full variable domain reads DAGVTQSPTHLIKTRGQQVTLRCSPKSGHDTVSWYQQALGQGPQFIFQYYEEEERQRGNFPDRFSGHQFPNYSSELNVNALLLGDSALYLCASSLLGSHTFGSGTRLTVV.

In DNA form, the CDR3 reads TGTGCCACCAGCAGTTCTACGGGCAGTACCTACGAGCAGTACTTC. It yields the protein CATSSSTGSTYEQYF. This chain joins TRBV15 and TRBJ2-7, with no clear D. The CDR3 sequence is 15 residues long. V was cut by 3 bases and J by 2 bases, with 14 bases left in between. CDR1 is LNHNV, CDR2 YYDKDF, per germline (reference sequence).